The T cell receptor (beta chain) under discussion was sequenced for a study of circulating CD8 cells and anti-PD-1 response in melanoma. The wider study: Anti-PD-1 was first-line therapy for about 50% of the 13 patients. Responders had complete or partial responses; non-responders had stable or progressive disease.

Live CD3+CD8+TCRalphabeta+ cells were sorted into four subsets by PD-1 and/or TIGIT. Remarks on this clonotype: Its antigen remains unidentified.

The CDR3 totals 20 residues. Germline V gives CDR1 MGHRA, CDR2 YSYEKL. V shed 8 bases and J shed 5 bases, with 33 bases lying between them. Findings and caveats of the study: Peptide assays on expanded sorted subsets replaced tumor-based reactivity testing.

TCR libraries were prepared from approximately 15 ng of total RNA with the QIAseq Immune Repertoire TCR panel. A single record per CDR3 protein comes from TCRdb applying MiXCR to the reads. The sample lists around 370 distinct CDR3 sequences, approximately 8% occurring once. The source of this sequence is a human donor with melanoma. The genes are TRBV4-1 and TRBJ2-2; D possibly corresponds to TRBD2 (7 bases). The source material was CD8+ T cells from PBMCs, sampled at baseline or after one month of anti-PD-1 therapy (not recorded which). The CDR3 region is CASPPAPSVLGGLWTGELFF. The CDR3 DNA reads TGCGCCAGCCCCCCCGCGCCGTCGGTGCTGGGGGGGCTCTGGACCGGGGAGCTGTTTTTT.